The 19 T cell receptor beta chains reported below all come from one sample, sequenced in a study of T cell responses to AZD1222 COVID-19 vaccine. The assay was immunoSEQ multiplex PCR, and TCRdb's table has in-frame clones only and misses some. Altogether 75,000 to 100,000 clones are present, roughly nine tenths being singletons, with the ten largest covering more than 9.5%. Source: peripheral blood, taken on day 0 of AZD1222 vaccination. The receptors shown here come from an adult in good health.

V usage is TRBV7-9 and J usage is TRBJ1-4; 8 nucleotides match TRBD1. CDR1 and CDR2 (germline): SEHNR, FQNEAQ (reference sequence). The CDR3 is made up of 15 amino acids. The J segment lost 6 bases and the V segment lost 5 bases, leaving 8 bases of the junction unmatched. The CDR3 loop is CASSLTGGTDEKLFF. In DNA form, the CDR3 reads TGTGCCAGCAGCCTTACAGGGGGGACGGATGAAAAACTGTTTTTT.

Only one count was recorded for this clone. This chain links TRBV6-2 or TRBV6-3 with TRBJ1-5, with D uncertain. This CDR3 has 18 amino acids. The germline V gene encodes CDR1 MNHEY and CDR2 SVGEGT. The V gene lost 6 bases and the J gene lost 1 base, with 22 bases spanning the gap. Here the CDR3 DNA reads TGTGCCAGCAGCCCTATAAACCCCGGGCGGACCAGCAATCAGCCCCAGCATTTT. Its protein is CASSPINPGRTSNQPQHF.

V gene TRBV18 combines with J gene TRBJ2-7; 11 bases agree with TRBD1. CDR3 size: 17 residues. Germline assignment: CDR1 KGHSH and CDR2 LQKENI. J lost 1 base, V lost 3 bases, and 8 bases had no gene match. The CDR3 protein is CASSPLSGTGGSYEQYF. The DNA of the CDR3 is TGTGCCAGCTCACCGCTCTCCGGGACAGGGGGGTCCTACGAGCAGTACTTC.

The chain links TRBV7-9 to TRBJ2-7; maybe TRBD2 (5 bases). The CDR3 is made up of 13 amino acids. CDR1 is SEHNR and CDR2 is FQNEAQ in the germline V gene (reference sequence). V gave up 1 base and J gave up 2 bases, with 6 bases separating them. CDR3 sequence: CASSLGGTYEQYF. Written as DNA, the CDR3 is TGTGCCAGCAGCTTAGGAGGGACCTACGAGCAGTACTTC.

The chain couples TRBV19 to TRBJ1-5, with D unresolved. The CDR3 is made up of 13 amino acids. V lost 8 bases, J lost 0 bases, and 8 bases lay in between. CDR1 and CDR2 from the germline V gene are LNHDA and SQIVND (reference sequence). CDR3 in DNA: TGTGCCAGTGGAGGGCTTAGCAATCAGCCCCAGCATTTT. The encoded protein is CASGGLSNQPQHF.

V usage is TRBV7-3 and J usage is TRBJ2-1, with D perhaps TRBD1 or TRBD2 (5 bases each). With 2 bases removed from V and 3 bases from J, the gap between germline ends came to 11 bases. CDR3 length: 15 amino acids. Germline V lookup: CDR1 SGHTA, CDR2 FQGTGA. DNA of the CDR3: TGTGCCAGCAGCTTATGGTCAGGGAGCTACAATGAGCAGTTCTTC. This encodes CASSLWSGSYNEQFF.

The chain employs TRBV6-5 and TRBJ2-7; D is tentatively TRBD1 or TRBD2 (5 bases each). Germline CDR1 reads MNHEY; CDR2 reads SVGAGI. V lost 6 bases and J 6 bases, leaving 12 bases between the germline ends. The CDR3 has 12 residues. Here the CDR3 DNA reads TGTGCCAGCAGGTCTCGGGACCGCGAGCAGTACTTC. It encodes CASRSRDREQYF.

The chain uses TRBV9 and TRBJ2-5; D is perhaps TRBD2 (5 bases). V was cut by 4 bases and J by 5 bases, with 9 bases left in between. Germline assignment: CDR1 SGDLS and CDR2 YYNGEE. The CDR3 is made up of 12 amino acids. The CDR3 is CASSTRSETQYF. Written as DNA, the CDR3 is TGTGCCAGCAGCACTAGGTCGGAGACCCAGTACTTC.

The rearrangement joins TRBV5-1 to TRBJ2-3, with D tentatively TRBD1 (6 bases). Germline CDR1 and CDR2: SGHRS and YFSETQ. The CDR3 length is 14 residues. The germline V and J ends were trimmed by 6 bases and 0 bases, with 11 bases remaining between them. CDR3 nucleotide sequence: TGCGCCAGCAACCAGGGGCCTAGCACAGATACGCAGTATTTT. Residues: CASNQGPSTDTQYF.

J is TRBJ2-7 and V is TRBV3-1 (or the pseudogene TRBV3-2), with TRBD1 matching 7 bases. CDR3 length: 15 amino acids. V dropped 3 bases and J dropped 4; count of bases not matched to a gene: 9. The germline V gene has CDR1 LGHDT and CDR2 YNNKEL (reference sequence). CDR3: CASSQLWDSSYEQYF. The DNA of the CDR3 is TGTGCCAGCAGCCAGCTTTGGGACAGCAGTTACGAGCAGTACTTC.

This clone has just a few counts. The genes are TRBV6-5 and TRBJ2-1; TRBD1 agrees at 8 bases. This CDR3 is built from 15 residues. The V gene's germline CDR1 is MNHEY and CDR2 SVGAGI. V lost 9 bases and J lost 4; bases outside the gene matches: 11. CDR3 nucleotide sequence: TGTGCCAGTGAGGACAGGGAAGGGGTATACAATGAGCAGTTCTTC. Translating it yields CASEDREGVYNEQFF.

The chain combines TRBV7-3 with TRBJ2-3; 7 positions match TRBD1. The CDR3 has 17 amino acids. The junction had 18 bases not matched to a gene; V was cut back by 5 bases and J by 7 bases. Germline CDR1 reads SGHTA; CDR2 reads FQGTGA. In DNA, the CDR3 is TGTGCCAGCAGCCCACAGATTGGACAGGAAGTCGCATATACGCAGTATTTT. It specifies CASSPQIGQEVAYTQYF.

The rearrangement links TRBV11-2 to TRBJ1-2; no reliable D call. Germline loops: CDR1 SGHAT, CDR2 FQNNGV. The V end was cut by 5 bases, the J end by 0 bases, with 13 bases between. This CDR3 is built from 15 residues. The CDR3 DNA sequence: TGTGCCAGCAGCCCCCCCGGGAAACCTAACTATGGCTACACCTTC. Residues: CASSPPGKPNYGYTF.

The chain employs TRBV5-5 and TRBJ2-2; 9 bases line up with TRBD2. J was trimmed by 6 bases and V by 4 bases; bases with no gene match: 19. Per germline, CDR1 SGHKS and CDR2 YYEKEE (reference sequence). The CDR3 is made up of 19 amino acids. CDR3 sequence: CASSALHWEREVVPGELFF. The CDR3 DNA sequence: TGTGCCAGCAGCGCCCTTCATTGGGAGCGGGAGGTTGTCCCCGGGGAGCTGTTTTTT.

The chain couples TRBV4-3 to TRBJ2-3, with 10 bases fitting TRBD2. After removal of 0 bases from V and 1 base from J, the junction contained 7 bases not matched to a gene. The CDR3 contains 18 residues. Germline V gene sequence: CDR1 LGHNA, CDR2 YSLEER. The CDR3 sequence: CASSQEYRTSGGTDTQYF. The DNA for the CDR3 is TGCGCCAGCAGCCAAGAGTATCGGACTAGCGGAGGCACAGATACGCAGTATTTT.

This chain links TRBV5-4 with TRBJ2-7; 11 bases align to TRBD1. CDR3 length: 15 residues. After removal of 4 bases from V and 3 bases from J, the junction contained 6 bases not matched to a gene. The germline V gene encodes CDR1 SGHNT and CDR2 YYREEE (reference sequence). As DNA, the CDR3 is TGTGCCAGCAGCGCCCCCGGGACAGGGGGCTACGAGCAGTACTTC. It yields the protein CASSAPGTGGYEQYF.

This sequence joins TRBV6-5 and TRBJ1-4, with 7 bases matching TRBD1. Per the germline V gene, CDR1 is MNHEY and CDR2 is SVGAGI. Losses at the gene ends were 6 bases for V and 4 bases for J; bases not matched to a gene: 8. The CDR3 consists of 15 residues. CDR3 region: CASRPGGPRNEKLFF. Here the CDR3 DNA reads TGTGCCAGCAGACCAGGGGGACCGCGTAATGAAAAACTGTTTTTT.

The chain employs TRBV6-1 and TRBJ2-7; no reliable D call. CDR1 MNHNS and CDR2 SASEGT come from the germline V gene. The CDR3 has 14 residues. V dropped 2 bases and J dropped 3 bases, with 11 bases sitting between them. CDR3 DNA sequence: TGTGCCAGCAGTGAAATTGGTGGAAACTACGAGCAGTACTTC. Its protein is CASSEIGGNYEQYF.

The chain is built from TRBV2 and TRBJ1-5; D is uncertain. This CDR3 has 16 amino acids. V gave up 7 bases and J gave up 0 bases, with 16 bases separating them. The germline V gene encodes CDR1 SNHLY and CDR2 FYNNEI. The CDR3 here is CASTRRLENSNQPQHF. The DNA for the CDR3 is TGTGCCAGCACCCGGAGATTAGAAAATAGCAATCAGCCCCAGCATTTT.